This T cell receptor beta chain was profiled in a study of glioma-infiltrating T cells. Study results and caveats: Tissue and blood shared very few CDR3 sequences. Non-neoplastic patients had below-expected tissue-blood divergence, while all gliomas exceeded expectation.

This clonotype came up many times. Its antigen is currently unknown. Using RNA template, CDR3s of TCR alpha and beta were amplified with iRepertoire arm-PCR. MiXCR, run by TCRdb on the multiplex PCR reads, gives a single entry per CDR3 protein. The profile covers 150,000 to 200,000 distinct CDR3 sequences, with 32% appearing a single time and 20% to 25% taken by the ten largest. The CDR3 contains 14 residues. Germline CDR1 reads SGHTA; CDR2 reads FQGNSA. V was cut by 1 base and J by 7 bases, with 8 bases left in between. The chain has TRBV7-2 and TRBJ1-6, with unresolved D. This TCR came from a human donor with low-grade glioma or glioblastoma, undergoing nonglioma brain surgery, or in good health (not recorded which). Sequencing input: glioma tissue, nonneoplastic brain tissue, or PBMCs (not recorded which). CDR3 residues: CASSLEVENSPLHF. CDR3 in DNA: TGTGCCAGCAGCTTAGAGGTTGAGAATTCACCCCTCCACTTT.